The source of this T cell receptor (beta chain) is a study of T-cell reconstitution after alpha-beta-depleted transplantation in children. As it was prepared, the TCRbeta library received unique molecular identifiers. Using its own MiXCR run on the PCR reads, TCRdb lists one record per CDR3 protein. The profile shows approximately 520,000 distinct CDR3 sequences, about an eighth of them singletons. As to this clonotype: Its antigen is not identified.

Notes on the study in general: One year post-transplant, T-cell counts and diversity were largely derived from T cells produced anew.

Germline V lookup: CDR1 SGHRS, CDR2 YFSETQ. Trimming stripped 4 bases from V and 6 bases from J, with 19 bases between. The CDR3 is 15 residues long. The specimen was PBMCs, mostly from graft donor cells, collected 180 days after TCRalphabeta/CD19-depleted stem cell transplant. The chain uses TRBV5-1 and TRBJ1-1, with D uncertain. This sequence originates from a female patient under 10 years old who had a stem cell transplant for aplastic anemia, so the T cells may come from the graft donor. DNA of the CDR3: TGCGCCAGCAGCATTCGCGGGTCTGAATACGCTGAAGCTTTCTTT. It encodes CASSIRGSEYAEAFF. Together with reference TRBV5-1 and TRBJ1-1, the CDR3 gives the full variable domain: KAGVTQTPRYLIKTRGQQVTLSCSPISGHRSVSWYQQTPGQGLQFLFEYFSETQRNKGNFPGRFSGRQFSNSRSEMNVSTLELGDSALYLCASSIRGSEYAEAFFGQGTRLTVV.